The T cell receptor (beta chain) described here comes from a study of T cells after yellow fever vaccination. In its sample, this clonotype was seen many times. Per the germline V gene, CDR1 is SEHNR and CDR2 is FQNEAQ (reference sequence). This CDR3 region has 13 residues. Trimming cost V 9 bases and J 3 bases; bases outside gene matches: 3. From the 5' RACE reads, TCRdb called clonotypes with MiXCR, one entry per CDR3 protein. The sample carries under 30,000 distinct CDR3 sequences, 5% to 6% recorded once. The source material was CD8+ T cells sorted from PBMCs, sampled 10 days after the yellow fever booster vaccination. This TCR was sampled from a man aged 25 to 45 who received the YFV17D yellow fever vaccine. The chain has TRBV7-9 and TRBJ2-5; the match to TRBD2 covers 11 bases. CDR3 bases: TGTGCCAGTGGGGGACTAGCGGAAGAGACCCAGTACTTC. Protein product: CASGGLAEETQYF.